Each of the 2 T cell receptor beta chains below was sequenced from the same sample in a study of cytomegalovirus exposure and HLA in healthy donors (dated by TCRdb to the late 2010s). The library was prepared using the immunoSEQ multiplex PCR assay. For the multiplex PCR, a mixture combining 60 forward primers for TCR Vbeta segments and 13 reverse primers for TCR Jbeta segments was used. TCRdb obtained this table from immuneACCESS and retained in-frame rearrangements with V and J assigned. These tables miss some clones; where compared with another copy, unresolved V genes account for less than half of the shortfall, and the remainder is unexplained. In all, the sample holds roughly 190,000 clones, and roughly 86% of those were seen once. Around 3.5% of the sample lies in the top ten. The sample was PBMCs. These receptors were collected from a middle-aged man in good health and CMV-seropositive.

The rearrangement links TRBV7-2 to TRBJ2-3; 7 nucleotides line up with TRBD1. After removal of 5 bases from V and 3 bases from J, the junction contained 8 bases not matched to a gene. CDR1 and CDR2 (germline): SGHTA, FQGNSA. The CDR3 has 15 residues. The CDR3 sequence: CASSQGVLVTDTQYF. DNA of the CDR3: TGTGCCAGCAGCCAGGGGGTGTTAGTTACAGATACGCAGTATTTT.

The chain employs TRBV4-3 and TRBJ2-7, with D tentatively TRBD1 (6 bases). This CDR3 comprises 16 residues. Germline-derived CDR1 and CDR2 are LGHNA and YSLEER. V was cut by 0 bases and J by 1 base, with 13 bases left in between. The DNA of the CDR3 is TGCGCCAGCAGCCAAGATCCTTCTACAGGGTCCTACGAGCAGTACTTC. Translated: CASSQDPSTGSYEQYF.